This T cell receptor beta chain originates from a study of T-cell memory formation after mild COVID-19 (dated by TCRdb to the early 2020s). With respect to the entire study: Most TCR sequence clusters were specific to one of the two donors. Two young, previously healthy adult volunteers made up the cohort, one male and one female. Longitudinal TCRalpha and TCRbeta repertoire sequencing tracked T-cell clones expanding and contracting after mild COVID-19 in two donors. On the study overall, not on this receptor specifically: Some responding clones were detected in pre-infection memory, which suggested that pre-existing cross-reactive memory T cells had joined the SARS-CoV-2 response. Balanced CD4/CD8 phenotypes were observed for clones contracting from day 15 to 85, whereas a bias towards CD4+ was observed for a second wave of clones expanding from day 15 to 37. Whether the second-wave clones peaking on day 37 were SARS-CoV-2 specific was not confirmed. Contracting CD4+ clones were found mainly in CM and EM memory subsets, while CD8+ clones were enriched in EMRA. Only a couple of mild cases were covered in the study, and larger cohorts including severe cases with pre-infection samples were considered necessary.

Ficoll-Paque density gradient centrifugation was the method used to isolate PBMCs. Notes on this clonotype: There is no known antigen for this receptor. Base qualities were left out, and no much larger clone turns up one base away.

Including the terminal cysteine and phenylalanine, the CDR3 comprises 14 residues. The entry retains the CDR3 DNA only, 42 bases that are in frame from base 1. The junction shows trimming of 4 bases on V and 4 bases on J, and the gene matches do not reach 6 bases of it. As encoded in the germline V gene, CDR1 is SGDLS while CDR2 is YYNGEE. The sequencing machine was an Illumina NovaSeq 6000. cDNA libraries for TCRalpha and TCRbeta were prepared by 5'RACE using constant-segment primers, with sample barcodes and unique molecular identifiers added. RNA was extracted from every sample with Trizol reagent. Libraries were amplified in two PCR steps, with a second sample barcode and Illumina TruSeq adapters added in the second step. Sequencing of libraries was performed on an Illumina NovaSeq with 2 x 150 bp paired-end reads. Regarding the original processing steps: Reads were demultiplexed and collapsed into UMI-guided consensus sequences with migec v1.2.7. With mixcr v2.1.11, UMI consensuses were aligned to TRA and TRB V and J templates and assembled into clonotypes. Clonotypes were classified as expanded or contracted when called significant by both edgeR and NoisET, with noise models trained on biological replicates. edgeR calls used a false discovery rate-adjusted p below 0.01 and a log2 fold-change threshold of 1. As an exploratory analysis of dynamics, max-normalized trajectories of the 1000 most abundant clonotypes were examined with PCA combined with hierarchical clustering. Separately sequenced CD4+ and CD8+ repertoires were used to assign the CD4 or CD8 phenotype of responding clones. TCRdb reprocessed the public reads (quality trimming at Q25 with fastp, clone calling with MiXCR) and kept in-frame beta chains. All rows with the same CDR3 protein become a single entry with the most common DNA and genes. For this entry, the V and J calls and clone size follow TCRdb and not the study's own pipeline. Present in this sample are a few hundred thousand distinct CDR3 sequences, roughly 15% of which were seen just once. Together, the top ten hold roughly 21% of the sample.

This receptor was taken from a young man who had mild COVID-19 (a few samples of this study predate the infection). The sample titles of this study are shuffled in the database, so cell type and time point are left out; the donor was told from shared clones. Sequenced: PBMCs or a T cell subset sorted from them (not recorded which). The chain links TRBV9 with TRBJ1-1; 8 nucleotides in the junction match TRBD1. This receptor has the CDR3 CASSSETGGTEAFF. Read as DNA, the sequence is TGTGCCAGCAGCTCCGAAACAGGGGGCACTGAAGCTTTCTTT. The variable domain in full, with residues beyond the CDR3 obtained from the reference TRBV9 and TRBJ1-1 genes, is DSGVTQTPKHLITATGQRVTLRCSPRSGDLSVYWYQQSLDQGLQFLIQYYNGEERAKGNILERFSAQQFPDLHSELNLSSLELGDSALYFCASSSETGGTEAFFGQGTRLTVV.